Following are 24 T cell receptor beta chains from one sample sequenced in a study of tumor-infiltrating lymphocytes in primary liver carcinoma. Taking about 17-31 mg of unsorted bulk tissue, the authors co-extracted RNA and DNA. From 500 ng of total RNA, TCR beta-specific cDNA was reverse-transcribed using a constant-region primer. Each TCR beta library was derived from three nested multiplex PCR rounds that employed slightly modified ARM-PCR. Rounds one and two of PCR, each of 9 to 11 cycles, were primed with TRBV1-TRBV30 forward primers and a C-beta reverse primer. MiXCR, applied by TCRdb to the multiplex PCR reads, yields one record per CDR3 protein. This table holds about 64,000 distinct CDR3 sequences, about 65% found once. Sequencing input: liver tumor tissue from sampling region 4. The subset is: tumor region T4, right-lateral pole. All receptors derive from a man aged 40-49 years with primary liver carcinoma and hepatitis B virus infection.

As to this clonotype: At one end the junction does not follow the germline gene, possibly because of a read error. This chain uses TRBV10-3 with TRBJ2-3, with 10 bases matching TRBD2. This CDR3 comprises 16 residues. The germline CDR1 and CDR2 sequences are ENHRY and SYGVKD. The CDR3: CATRYTSGASTNTQYF. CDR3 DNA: TGTGCCACCAGGTACACTAGCGGGGCTAGCACAAATACGCAGTATTTT.

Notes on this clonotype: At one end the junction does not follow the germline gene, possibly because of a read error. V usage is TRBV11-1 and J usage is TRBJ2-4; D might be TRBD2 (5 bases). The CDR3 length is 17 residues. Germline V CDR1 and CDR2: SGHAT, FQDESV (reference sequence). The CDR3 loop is CASSFPGISATKNIQYF. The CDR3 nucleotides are TGTGCCAGCAGCTTTCCCGGGATCAGCGCGACCAAAAACATTCAGTATTTC.

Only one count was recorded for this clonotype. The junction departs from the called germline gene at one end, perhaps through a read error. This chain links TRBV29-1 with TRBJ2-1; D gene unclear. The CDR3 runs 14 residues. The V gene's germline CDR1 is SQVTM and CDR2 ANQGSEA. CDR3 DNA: TGCAGCGTTGGGCGCCAGTTAGCCTCCAATGAGCAGTTTTTC. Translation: CSVGRQLASNEQFF.

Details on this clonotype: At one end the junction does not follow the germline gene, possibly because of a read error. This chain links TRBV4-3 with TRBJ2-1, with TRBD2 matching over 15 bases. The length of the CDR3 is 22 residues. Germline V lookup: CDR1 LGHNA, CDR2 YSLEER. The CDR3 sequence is CASSRGLGLAGGPTGSHNEQFF. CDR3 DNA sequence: TGCGCCAGCAGCCGAGGGTTAGGACTAGCGGGAGGGCCAACTGGCTCCCACAATGAGCAGTTCTTC.

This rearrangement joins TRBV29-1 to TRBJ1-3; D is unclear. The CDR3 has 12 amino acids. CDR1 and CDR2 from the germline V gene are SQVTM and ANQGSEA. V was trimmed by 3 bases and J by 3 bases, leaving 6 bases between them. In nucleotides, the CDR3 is TGCAGCGTTGAGGGAAATGGAAACACCATATATTTT. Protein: CSVEGNGNTIYF. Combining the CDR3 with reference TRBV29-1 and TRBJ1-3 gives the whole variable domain SAVISQKPSRDICQRGTSLTIQCQVDSQVTMMFWYRQQPGQSLTLIATANQGSEATYESGFVIDKFPISRPNLTFSTLTVSNMSPEDSSIYLCSVEGNGNTIYFGEGSWLTVV.

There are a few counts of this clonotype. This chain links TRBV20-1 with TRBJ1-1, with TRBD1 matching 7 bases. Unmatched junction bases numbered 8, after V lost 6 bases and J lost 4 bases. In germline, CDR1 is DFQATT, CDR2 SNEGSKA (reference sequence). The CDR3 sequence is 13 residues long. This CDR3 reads CSAQDRTGTEAFF. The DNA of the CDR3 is TGCAGTGCCCAGGACAGGACGGGCACTGAAGCTTTCTTT.

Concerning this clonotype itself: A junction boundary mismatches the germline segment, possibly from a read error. For the CDR3, the DNA is TGCGCCAGCAGTTGGGGGGCTAGCGGTAGCTCCTACAATGAGCAGATCTTC. Amino acid sequence: CASSWGASGSSYNEQIF. The rearrangement joins TRBV28 to TRBJ2-1, with D perhaps TRBD2 (7 bases). Germline V lookup: CDR1 MDHEN, CDR2 SYDVKM. CDR3 length equals 17 residues.

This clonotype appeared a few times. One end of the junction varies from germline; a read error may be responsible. As DNA, the CDR3 is TGTGCCAGCAGCCTCTGGACAGGGGAAAGAGAGATCCAGTACTTC. This encodes CASSLWTGEREIQYF. The chain has TRBV11-3 and TRBJ2-5; TRBD1 matches at 9 bases. The CDR3 has 15 amino acids. Germline CDR1 reads SGHNT; CDR2 reads YENEEA.

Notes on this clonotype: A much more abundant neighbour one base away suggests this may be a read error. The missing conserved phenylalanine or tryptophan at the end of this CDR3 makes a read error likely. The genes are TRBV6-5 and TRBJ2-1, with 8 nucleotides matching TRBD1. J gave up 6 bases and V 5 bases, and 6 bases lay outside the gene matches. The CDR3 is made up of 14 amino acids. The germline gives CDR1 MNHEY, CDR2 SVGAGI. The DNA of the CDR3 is TGTGCCAGCAGTGAGGACAGGGTGGTCAATGAGCAGTTCCTC. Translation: CASSEDRVVNEQFL.

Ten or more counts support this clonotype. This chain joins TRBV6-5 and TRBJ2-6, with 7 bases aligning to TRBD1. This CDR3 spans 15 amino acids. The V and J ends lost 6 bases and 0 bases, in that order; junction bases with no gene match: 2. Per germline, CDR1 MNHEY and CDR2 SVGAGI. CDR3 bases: TGTGCCAGCAGATACAGGGGCTCTGGGGCCAACGTCCTGACTTTC. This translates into CASRYRGSGANVLTF.

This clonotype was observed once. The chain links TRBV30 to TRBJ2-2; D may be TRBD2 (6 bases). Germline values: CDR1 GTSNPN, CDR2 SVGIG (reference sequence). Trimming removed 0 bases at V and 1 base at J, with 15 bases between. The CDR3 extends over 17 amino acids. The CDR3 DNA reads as TGTGCCTGGAGTGTACGGACTACCGGTCAGAACACCGGGGAGCTGTTTTTT. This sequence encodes CAWSVRTTGQNTGELFF.

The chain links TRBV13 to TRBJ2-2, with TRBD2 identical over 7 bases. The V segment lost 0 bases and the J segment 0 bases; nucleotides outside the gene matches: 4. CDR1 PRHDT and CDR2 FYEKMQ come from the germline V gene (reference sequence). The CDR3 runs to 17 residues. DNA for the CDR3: TGTGCCAGCAGCTTAGGACTAGCGTGCTCGAACACCGGGGAGCTGTTTTTT. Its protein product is CASSLGLACSNTGELFF.

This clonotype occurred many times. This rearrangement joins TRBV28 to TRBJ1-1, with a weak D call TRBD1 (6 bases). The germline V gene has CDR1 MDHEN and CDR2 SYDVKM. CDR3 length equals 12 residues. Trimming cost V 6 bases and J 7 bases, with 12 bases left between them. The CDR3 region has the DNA TGTGCCAGCAGGATCACAGGGAATGAAGCTTTCTTT. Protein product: CASRITGNEAFF. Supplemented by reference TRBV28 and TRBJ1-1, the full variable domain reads DVKVTQSSRYLVKRTGEKVFLECVQDMDHENMFWYRQDPGLGLRLIYFSYDVKMKEKGDIPEGYSVSREKKERFSLILESASTNQTSMYLCASRITGNEAFFGQGTRLTVV.

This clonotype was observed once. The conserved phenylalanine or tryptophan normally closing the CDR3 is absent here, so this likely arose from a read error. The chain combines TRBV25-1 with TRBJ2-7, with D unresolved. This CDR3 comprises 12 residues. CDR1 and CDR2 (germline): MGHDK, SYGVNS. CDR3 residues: CATHGHAYEQYL. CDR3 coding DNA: TGTGCAACCCATGGGCATGCCTATGAGCAGTACCTC.

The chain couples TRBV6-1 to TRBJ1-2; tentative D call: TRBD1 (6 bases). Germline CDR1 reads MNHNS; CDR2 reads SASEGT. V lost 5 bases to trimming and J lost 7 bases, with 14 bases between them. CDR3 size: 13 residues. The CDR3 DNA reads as TGTGCCAGCAGTCTCCAGGGGACCGGTGGCTACACCTTC. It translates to CASSLQGTGGYTF.

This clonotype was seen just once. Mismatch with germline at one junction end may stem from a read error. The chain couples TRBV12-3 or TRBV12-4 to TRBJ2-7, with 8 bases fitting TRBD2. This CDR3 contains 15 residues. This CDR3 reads CASNSGTRAGYEQHF. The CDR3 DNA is TGTGCCAGCAATTCCGGGACTAGGGCTGGTTACGAGCAGCACTTC.

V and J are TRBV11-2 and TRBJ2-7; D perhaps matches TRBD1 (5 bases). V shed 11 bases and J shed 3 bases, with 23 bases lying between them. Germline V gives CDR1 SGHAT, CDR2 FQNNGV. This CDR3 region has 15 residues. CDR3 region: CACNVMTDPDYEQYF. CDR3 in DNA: TGTGCCTGCAACGTCATGACAGATCCGGACTACGAGCAGTACTTC.

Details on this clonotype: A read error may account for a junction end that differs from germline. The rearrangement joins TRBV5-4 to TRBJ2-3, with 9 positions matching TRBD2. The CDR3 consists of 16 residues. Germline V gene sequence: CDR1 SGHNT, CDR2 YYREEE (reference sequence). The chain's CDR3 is CASSLLAGGHTYTQYF. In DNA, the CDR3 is TGTGCCAGCAGCTTGCTCGCGGGAGGGCACACATATACGCAGTATTTT.

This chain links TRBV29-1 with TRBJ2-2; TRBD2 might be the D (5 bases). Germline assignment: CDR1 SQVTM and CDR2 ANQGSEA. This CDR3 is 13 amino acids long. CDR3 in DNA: TGCAGTGTGTGGCGGGTAAACACCGGGGAGCTGTTTTTT. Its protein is CSVWRVNTGELFF.

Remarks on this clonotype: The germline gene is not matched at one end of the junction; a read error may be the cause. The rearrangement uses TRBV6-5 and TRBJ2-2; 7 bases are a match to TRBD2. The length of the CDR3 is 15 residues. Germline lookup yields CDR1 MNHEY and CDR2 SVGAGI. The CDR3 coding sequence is TGTGCTAGCAGTTACTCCGGGACTATAATCGGGAAGCTGTTTTTT. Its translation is CASSYSGTIIGKLFF.

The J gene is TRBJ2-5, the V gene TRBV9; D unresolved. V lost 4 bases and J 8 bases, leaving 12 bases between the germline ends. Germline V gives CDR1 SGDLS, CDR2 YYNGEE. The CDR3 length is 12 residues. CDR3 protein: CASSSPTGTQYF. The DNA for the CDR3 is TGTGCCAGCAGCTCACCTACTGGCACCCAGTACTTC.

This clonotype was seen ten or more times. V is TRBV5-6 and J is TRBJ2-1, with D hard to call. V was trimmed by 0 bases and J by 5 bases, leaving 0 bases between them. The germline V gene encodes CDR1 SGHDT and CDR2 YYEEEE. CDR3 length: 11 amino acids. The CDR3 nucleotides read TGTGCCAGCAGCTTGGACAATGAGCAGTTCTTC. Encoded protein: CASSLDNEQFF.

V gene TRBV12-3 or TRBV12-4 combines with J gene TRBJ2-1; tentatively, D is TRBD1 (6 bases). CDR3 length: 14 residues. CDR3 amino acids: CVTIQGSAYNEQFF. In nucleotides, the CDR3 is TGTGTCACAATTCAGGGGTCCGCCTACAATGAGCAGTTCTTC.

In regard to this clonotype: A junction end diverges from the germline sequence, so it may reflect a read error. The CDR3 DNA reads TGTGCCAGCAGCATAGGGACCCTCGGGGGCAATGAACAGTTCTTC. Translated, it gives CASSIGTLGGNEQFF. The chain links TRBV9 to TRBJ2-1; TRBD1 or TRBD2 may be the D gene (6 bases each). CDR3 length: 15 amino acids. Looked up from germline, CDR1 is SGDLS and CDR2 is YYNGEE.